These 27 T cell receptor beta chains originate from one sample sequenced in a study of T cell changes during pregnancy in multiple sclerosis (dated by TCRdb to between 2018 and 2021). The library relied on the immunoSEQ multiplex PCR assay. As stored in TCRdb, this immuneACCESS dataset retains in-frame rearrangements with V and J assigned. A fraction of the clones does not appear; measured against another copy, unresolved V genes explain less than half of the discrepancy, and the remainder lacks a known reason. For this sample the table gives tens of thousands of clones, of which 80% to 95% were detected only once. Jointly, the top ten make up about 0.45% of the sample. The specimen was CD4+ T cells from peripheral blood mononuclear cells, collected before pregnancy. All receptors come from a female donor with multiple sclerosis, enrolled in a pregnancy study.

The chain couples TRBV5-1 to TRBJ2-5; 9 bases are shared with TRBD2. From germline, CDR1 is SGHRS and CDR2 YFSETQ. The length of the CDR3 is 14 residues. The V segment lost 6 bases and the J segment 5 bases; nucleotides outside the gene matches: 8. The CDR3 DNA reads TGCGCCAGCATGCGGAGCGGGAGGAGGGAGACCCAGTACTTC. It encodes CASMRSGRRETQYF.

The chain recombines TRBV2 with TRBJ1-5, with TRBD1 as a possible D gene (5 bases). The CDR3 runs to 14 residues. Deletions cut 6 bases from V and 2 bases from J, with 11 bases between. Germline CDR1 is SNHLY and CDR2 is FYNNEI. This chain's CDR3 is CASSVDRRNQPQHF. The CDR3 bases are TGTGCCAGCAGCGTTGACAGACGCAATCAGCCCCAGCATTTT.

The genes are TRBV11-1 and TRBJ2-7; 9 bases map to TRBD2. Trimming at V came to 1 base and at J to 7 bases, leaving 5 bases not matched to a gene. This CDR3 region has 14 residues. Germline V CDR1 and CDR2: SGHAT, FQDESV (reference sequence). This CDR3 is CASSLVAGVGEQYF. The CDR3 DNA follows: TGTGCCAGCAGCTTAGTAGCGGGAGTAGGTGAGCAGTACTTC.

This chain uses TRBV9 with TRBJ2-2, with D possibly being TRBD2 (6 bases). The CDR3 loop spans 16 amino acids. Per the germline V gene, CDR1 is SGDLS and CDR2 is YYNGEE. V was clipped by 0 bases and J by 7 bases, with 16 bases between them. This CDR3 is CASSVGGLAKGGELFF. The CDR3 DNA reads as TGTGCCAGCAGCGTAGGTGGGCTAGCGAAGGGCGGGGAGCTGTTTTTT.

CDR3 sequence (DNA): TGTGCCAGCAGCTTACTTACGGGACTGAATGAGCAGTTCTTC. Protein product: CASSLLTGLNEQFF. The chain links TRBV7-2 to TRBJ2-1, with a tentative D call TRBD2 (6 bases). Deletions cut 2 bases from V and 7 bases from J, with 12 bases between. The CDR3 sequence is 14 residues long. The germline V gene encodes CDR1 SGHTA and CDR2 FQGNSA.

This chain links TRBV19 with TRBJ1-2; 12 nucleotides line up with TRBD1. The junction had 6 bases not matched to a gene; V was cut back by 5 bases and J by 8 bases. The length of the CDR3 is 14 residues. Germline CDR1 reads LNHDA; CDR2 reads SQIVND (reference sequence). The CDR3 here is CASSYRDRGLGYTF. DNA for the CDR3: TGTGCCAGTAGTTACCGGGACAGGGGGCTCGGCTACACCTTC.

The chain employs TRBV5-1 and TRBJ2-1; D remains ambiguous. Per germline, CDR1 SGHRS and CDR2 YFSETQ. V was clipped by 1 base and J by 1 base, with 15 bases between them. The CDR3 runs 17 residues. CDR3 region: CASSLSSSRFSYNEQFF. For the CDR3, the DNA is TGCGCCAGCAGCTTGAGTTCGAGCAGGTTTTCCTACAATGAGCAGTTCTTC.

This chain uses TRBV6-1 with TRBJ1-2; TRBD1 matches at 8 bases. The ends lost 4 bases at V and 2 bases at J; junction bases unmatched: 6. CDR1 and CDR2 from the germline V gene are MNHNS and SASEGT. CDR3 length equals 15 residues. The CDR3 loop is CASSAGTGGNYGYTF. The CDR3, as DNA: TGTGCCAGCAGTGCCGGGACAGGAGGGAACTATGGCTACACCTTC.

The rearrangement uses TRBV7-2 and TRBJ1-1, with TRBD1 matching over 7 bases. This CDR3 has 14 amino acids. J lost 4 bases, V lost 5 bases, and 7 bases had no gene match. Germline V gives CDR1 SGHTA, CDR2 FQGNSA. The CDR3 protein is CASSAGQDRTEAFF. For the CDR3, the DNA is TGTGCCAGCAGCGCCGGACAGGACCGCACTGAAGCTTTCTTT.

There are a few counts of this clone. The chain uses TRBV19 and TRBJ1-6; 8 nucleotides match TRBD1. This CDR3 is 14 amino acids long. Germline CDR1 and CDR2: LNHDA and SQIVND (reference sequence). The V segment lost 6 bases and the J segment 4 bases; nucleotides outside the gene matches: 2. In DNA form, the CDR3 reads TGTGCCAGTAGGCGGGACAGGTATAATTCACCCCTCCACTTT. Protein: CASRRDRYNSPLHF.

This rearrangement joins TRBV27 to TRBJ1-1, with TRBD1 identical over 7 bases. The V gene's germline CDR1 is MNHEY and CDR2 SMNVEV (reference sequence). The CDR3 runs 18 residues. The ends lost 2 bases at V and 0 bases at J; junction bases unmatched: 12. The CDR3 nucleotides read TGTGCCAGCAGTTTAGGGAAGACAGGGTCGGATATGAACACTGAAGCTTTCTTT. It translates to CASSLGKTGSDMNTEAFF.

This chain uses TRBV7-2 with TRBJ2-1; TRBD2 matches 9 bases. The CDR3 is 16 amino acids. Germline V gene lookup returns CDR1 SGHTA and CDR2 FQGNSA. V shed 0 bases, J shed 6 bases, and the junction held 6 bases outside the gene matches. CDR3: CASSLASSGVFNEQFF. CDR3 bases: TGTGCCAGCAGCTTAGCTTCTAGCGGGGTATTCAATGAGCAGTTCTTC. Drawing the rest from reference TRBV7-2 and TRBJ2-1, the complete variable domain is GAGVSQSPSNKVTEKGKDVELRCDPISGHTALYWYRQSLGQGLEFLIYFQGNSAPDKSGLPSDRFSAERTGGSVSTLTIQRTQQEDSAVYLCASSLASSGVFNEQFFGPGTRLTVL.

The V call is TRBV27, the J call TRBJ1-1, with 7 bases matching TRBD1. CDR3 length equals 15 residues. Germline V gene data show CDR1 as MNHEY and CDR2 as SMNVEV (reference sequence). Trimming cost V 3 bases and J 7 bases; bases outside gene matches: 11. CDR3 bases: TGTGCCAGCAGTTTCGAGGGGGCGGGGAGAGGTGAAGCTTTCTTT. Amino acids: CASSFEGAGRGEAFF.

This chain connects TRBV5-5 to TRBJ2-5; TRBD2 aligns across 7 bases. Trimming took 3 bases from V and 5 from J; bases not matched to a gene: 10. Germline loops: CDR1 SGHKS, CDR2 YYEKEE (reference sequence). This CDR3 has 15 amino acids. This chain's CDR3 is CASSYGRAGSETQYF. The CDR3 DNA sequence: TGTGCCAGCAGCTATGGGAGGGCCGGATCGGAGACCCAGTACTTC.

The chain joins TRBV10-3 to TRBJ1-1, with D tentatively TRBD1 (5 bases). Germline V gives CDR1 ENHRY, CDR2 SYGVKD. The V end was cut by 6 bases, the J end by 1 base, with 9 bases between. This CDR3 spans 13 amino acids. This CDR3 is CAIRPTGNTEAFF. As DNA, the CDR3 is TGTGCCATCAGGCCCACAGGGAACACTGAAGCTTTCTTT.

The rearrangement links TRBV20-1 to TRBJ2-5, with no clear D. The V end was cut by 3 bases, the J end by 5 bases, with 4 bases between. Germline loops: CDR1 DFQATT, CDR2 SNEGSKA (reference sequence). This CDR3 comprises 10 residues. CDR3 DNA sequence: TGCAGTGCTAGGAGGGAGACCCAGTACTTC. Its protein product is CSARRETQYF.

The V call is TRBV11-3, the J call TRBJ2-5, with 7 bases that match TRBD1. Trimming took 5 bases from V and 2 from J; bases not matched to a gene: 2. This CDR3 comprises 13 residues. From germline, CDR1 is SGHNT and CDR2 YENEEA. CDR3 protein: CASSPQGQETQYF. CDR3 DNA sequence: TGTGCCAGCAGCCCACAGGGGCAAGAGACCCAGTACTTC.

This clone appeared once. V is TRBV11-2 and J is TRBJ1-6; possibly TRBD1 for D (6 bases). V lost 3 bases and J 0 bases, leaving 15 bases between the germline ends. The CDR3 contains 18 residues. Germline V CDR1 and CDR2: SGHAT, FQNNGV. The CDR3 bases are TGTGCCAGCAGCTTGACAGGCCGATCAAGCTCCTATAATTCACCCCTCCACTTT. Translated: CASSLTGRSSSYNSPLHF.

DNA of the CDR3: TGTGCCAGTAGGGCTCAGGGGTATGAGCAGTTCTTC. Encoded protein: CASRAQGYEQFF. V and J are TRBV19 and TRBJ2-1, with a weak D call TRBD1 (6 bases). The germline V and J ends were trimmed by 6 bases and 8 bases, with 11 bases remaining between them. This CDR3 region has 12 residues. The germline V gene has CDR1 LNHDA and CDR2 SQIVND (reference sequence). Together with reference TRBV19 and TRBJ2-1, the CDR3 gives the full variable domain: DGGITQSPKYLFRKEGQNVTLSCEQNLNHDAMYWYRQDPGQGLRLIYYSQIVNDFQKGDIAEGYSVSREKKESFPLTVTSAQKNPTAFYLCASRAQGYEQFFGPGTRLTVL.

CDR3 nucleotides: TGTGCCAGCAGCTTCCTAGCGGGGGGGAACTACGAGCAGTACTTC. Residues: CASSFLAGGNYEQYF. The V gene is TRBV11-3, the J gene TRBJ2-7; 12 positions match TRBD2. This CDR3 spans 15 amino acids. CDR1 is SGHNT and CDR2 is YENEEA in the germline V gene. V gave up 3 bases and J gave up 3 bases; unmatched junction bases: 3.

The chain carries TRBV5-4 and TRBJ2-7; weak D call: TRBD2 (7 bases). In germline, CDR1 is SGHNT, CDR2 YYREEE (reference sequence). V lost 2 bases and J 3 bases, leaving 15 bases between the germline ends. This CDR3 contains 15 residues. The CDR3 nucleotides are TGTGCCAGCAGCTTTAGGGGGGGAGGATACTACGAGCAGTACTTC. Translating it yields CASSFRGGGYYEQYF.

This chain links TRBV30 with TRBJ1-5; D not certain. V was cut by 0 bases and J by 9 bases, with 12 bases left in between. Germline assignment: CDR1 GTSNPN and CDR2 SVGIG (reference sequence). There are 13 residues in the CDR3. The CDR3 spells CAWSVRGGGPQHF. The CDR3, as DNA: TGTGCCTGGAGTGTACGAGGTGGTGGGCCCCAGCATTTT.

The chain is built from TRBV14 and TRBJ2-5, with 9 bases matching TRBD2. V shed 3 bases and J 3 bases; nucleotides not matched to a gene: 8. The CDR3 is 16 residues long. Germline CDR1 and CDR2: SGHDN and FVKESK. CDR3 region: CASSHGLALGEETQYF. CDR3 bases: TGTGCCAGCAGCCACGGACTAGCGCTCGGGGAAGAGACCCAGTACTTC. The full variable domain, rest sourced from reference TRBV14 and TRBJ2-5, is EAGVTQFPSHSVIEKGQTVTLRCDPISGHDNLYWYRRVMGKEIKFLLHFVKESKQDESGMPNNRFLAERTGGTYSTLKVQPAELEDSGVYFCASSHGLALGEETQYFGPGTRLLVL.

As DNA, the CDR3 is TGTGCCAGTAGTATAGGAGGAAATGCTAACTATGGCTACACCTTC. Amino acids: CASSIGGNANYGYTF. This chain links TRBV19 with TRBJ1-2; D is unresolved. V was cut by 1 base and J by 0 bases, with 9 bases left in between. Germline CDR1 is LNHDA and CDR2 is SQIVND (reference sequence). There are 15 residues in the CDR3.

The J gene is TRBJ2-2, the V gene TRBV27, with a weak D call TRBD1 (6 bases). The CDR3 contains 12 residues. The germline gives CDR1 MNHEY, CDR2 SMNVEV (reference sequence). Trimming removed 6 bases at V and 5 bases at J, with 7 bases between. The CDR3, as DNA: TGTGCCAGCAGACAGGGTACCGGGGAGCTGTTTTTT. This gives the protein CASRQGTGELFF.

This clone turned up a few times. The chain joins TRBV19 to TRBJ1-1; 7 nucleotides agree with TRBD1. The germline gives CDR1 LNHDA, CDR2 SQIVND (reference sequence). V shed 5 bases, J shed 6 bases, and the junction held 9 bases outside the gene matches. This CDR3 is built from 14 residues. This CDR3 is CASSASDRVAEAFF. DNA for the CDR3: TGTGCCAGTAGTGCTTCAGACAGGGTCGCTGAAGCTTTCTTT.

In nucleotides, the CDR3 is TGTGCCAGCTCACCACGTGGACAGGACAATCAGCCCCAGCATTTT. It yields the protein CASSPRGQDNQPQHF. The rearrangement uses TRBV18 and TRBJ1-5; 7 positions agree with TRBD1. The germline CDR1 and CDR2 sequences are KGHSH and LQKENI. The CDR3 is 15 amino acids. V was pared by 1 base and J by 3 bases, with 3 bases of the junction left unmatched. Together with reference TRBV18 and TRBJ1-5, the CDR3 gives the full variable domain: NAGVMQNPRHLVRRRGQEARLRCSPMKGHSHVYWYRQLPEEGLKFMVYLQKENIIDESGMPKERFSAEFPKEGPSILRIQQVVRGDSAAYFCASSPRGQDNQPQHFGDGTRLSIL.